A single sample gave rise to the 14 T cell receptor beta chains below, sequenced in a study of shared clonotypes between healthy human individuals. CD45RO-negative CD8 cells positively selected for CCR7 made up the naive population, which excluded terminally differentiated effector memory CD45RA+ cells. Some clones are missing from TCRdb's copy, which holds only in-frame ones; the method was immunoSEQ multiplex PCR. In the table there are some 2,000,000 clones, approximately 94% of which are singletons. Sequencing was carried out using naive CD8+ T cells sorted from blood. The receptors originated from a man aged 18 to 35 in good health.

J is TRBJ2-1 and V is TRBV27, with TRBD2 identical over 7 bases. Losses at the gene ends were 8 bases for V and 1 base for J; bases not matched to a gene: 8. The CDR3 covers 15 residues. Germline V CDR1 and CDR2: MNHEY, SMNVEV (reference sequence). CDR3 bases: TGTGCCAGCGAGTCGCGGGAGCGGTCCTACAATGAGCAGTTCTTC. The encoded protein is CASESRERSYNEQFF.

The V and J genes are TRBV9 and TRBJ2-1; D possibly corresponds to TRBD2 (6 bases). The V gene lost 6 bases and the J gene lost 8 bases, with 21 bases spanning the gap. This CDR3 comprises 15 residues. The V gene's germline CDR1 is SGDLS and CDR2 YYNGEE. CDR3 nucleotides: TGTGCCAGCAATGCGGCGGAGGGCCAAGTCGATGAGCAGTTCTTC. Its protein is CASNAAEGQVDEQFF.

This chain uses TRBV6-5 with TRBJ1-1, with D possibly matching TRBD1 (5 bases). V lost 2 bases, J lost 5 bases, and 12 bases lay in between. This CDR3 has 14 amino acids. Germline V CDR1 and CDR2: MNHEY, SVGAGI. CDR3 bases: TGTGCCAGCAGTTACAATGGGGCGGGTACTGAAGCTTTCTTT. This sequence encodes CASSYNGAGTEAFF.

The chain has TRBV4-1 and TRBJ1-4, with TRBD1 matching over 10 bases. Germline CDR1 reads MGHRA; CDR2 reads YSYEKL. With V trimmed by 4 bases and J by 5 bases, 4 bases remained unmatched. This CDR3 region has 15 residues. The CDR3 DNA reads TGCGCCAGCAGCCCTCGACAGGGGGCAAATGAAAAACTGTTTTTT. It translates to CASSPRQGANEKLFF.

This chain connects TRBV9 to TRBJ2-2, with D possibly being TRBD1 (8 bases). Germline V gene sequence: CDR1 SGDLS, CDR2 YYNGEE. This CDR3 spans 19 amino acids. Trimming took 4 bases from V and 4 from J, leaving 26 bases between them. This chain's CDR3 is CASSPTGGVGSGPTGELFF. CDR3 bases: TGTGCCAGCAGCCCAACAGGGGGGGTCGGTAGCGGGCCCACCGGGGAGCTGTTTTTT.

The chain couples TRBV21-1 to TRBJ1-2; the tabulated D call, TRBD1, remains unverified against the DNA. TRBV21-1 is a documented pseudogene. The CDR3 runs 17 residues. CDR3 in amino acids: CASSKSGSGLGAYGYTF. DNA of the CDR3: TGTGCCAGCAGCAAATCCGGCTCTGGGTTAGGGGCCTATGGCTACACCTTC.

V gene TRBV4-1 combines with J gene TRBJ2-7; tentatively, D is TRBD1 (6 bases). V gave up 0 bases and J gave up 3 bases, with 15 bases separating them. Germline V gene lookup returns CDR1 MGHRA and CDR2 YSYEKL. This CDR3 has 16 amino acids. The CDR3: CASSQEVLRGDYEQYF. DNA of the CDR3: TGCGCCAGCAGCCAAGAAGTACTCAGGGGAGACTACGAGCAGTACTTC.

The chain couples TRBV7-9 to TRBJ2-4, with a tentative D call TRBD1 (5 bases). The germline V gene has CDR1 SEHNR and CDR2 FQNEAQ (reference sequence). The CDR3 is made up of 14 amino acids. Deletions cut 4 bases from V and 5 bases from J, with 12 bases between. The CDR3 loop reads CASSSDRQENIQYF. The CDR3, as DNA: TGTGCCAGCAGCTCCGACAGACAAGAAAACATTCAGTACTTC. Full variable domain (rest looked up from reference TRBV7-9 and TRBJ2-4): DTGVSQNPRHKITKRGQNVTFRCDPISEHNRLYWYRQTLGQGPEFLTYFQNEAQLEKSRLLSDRFSAERPKGSFSTLEIQRTEQGDSAMYLCASSSDRQENIQYFGAGTRLSVL.

The chain couples TRBV2 to TRBJ1-4; TRBD1 is a possible D gene (6 bases). V gave up 0 bases and J gave up 0 bases, with 20 bases separating them. The CDR3 has 20 residues. Germline V gives CDR1 SNHLY, CDR2 FYNNEI. CDR3 protein: CASSEALTLRDTATNEKLFF. The CDR3 nucleotides are TGTGCCAGCAGTGAAGCGCTCACCCTCCGGGACACTGCAACTAATGAAAAACTGTTTTTT.

The genes are TRBV27 and TRBJ2-7; TRBD1 agrees at 7 bases. This CDR3 comprises 14 residues. Germline CDR1 and CDR2: MNHEY and SMNVEV (reference sequence). The trim removed 2 bases at V and 6 bases at J, leaving 7 bases unmatched. The CDR3 region has the DNA TGTGCCAGCAGTTTAAGGGGGCACGGCGTCGAGCAGTACTTC. Translating it yields CASSLRGHGVEQYF.

This chain uses TRBV4-3 with TRBJ2-1, with a weak D call TRBD1 (5 bases). This CDR3 region has 13 residues. The germline gives CDR1 LGHNA, CDR2 YSLEER. The V and J ends lost 1 base and 9 bases respectively, with 10 bases between them. The CDR3, as DNA: TGCGCCAGCAGCCAAGGAAGGGGATTTGAGCAGTTCTTC. Residues: CASSQGRGFEQFF.

The rearrangement uses TRBV5-1 and TRBJ2-3; 7 bases match TRBD1. V was pared by 2 bases and J by 4 bases, with 16 bases of the junction left unmatched. This CDR3 is 18 amino acids long. The germline gives CDR1 SGHRS, CDR2 YFSETQ. The CDR3 DNA reads TGCGCCAGCAGCTTCCCCTCTGAACCGACAGGGAGAGCAGATACGCAGTATTTT. Protein: CASSFPSEPTGRADTQYF. The whole variable domain, remainder taken from reference TRBV5-1 and TRBJ2-3, is KAGVTQTPRYLIKTRGQQVTLSCSPISGHRSVSWYQQTPGQGLQFLFEYFSETQRNKGNFPGRFSGRQFSNSRSEMNVSTLELGDSALYLCASSFPSEPTGRADTQYFGPGTRLTVL.

The chain employs TRBV6-6 and TRBJ2-1; D perhaps matches TRBD2 (5 bases). V gave up 10 bases and J gave up 8 bases, with 9 bases separating them. This CDR3 contains 10 residues. Germline CDR1 reads MNHNY; CDR2 reads SVGAGI (reference sequence). This CDR3 is CATGNHEQFF. The DNA of the CDR3 is TGTGCCACCGGGAACCATGAGCAGTTCTTC.

The V and J genes are TRBV4-1 and TRBJ2-5; 9 nucleotides agree with TRBD2. The CDR3 is made up of 18 amino acids. V lost 0 bases and J lost 2; bases outside the gene matches: 10. The germline CDR1 and CDR2 sequences are MGHRA and YSYEKL. The CDR3 region has the DNA TGCGCCAGCAGCCAAGATAGTAGTTTAGCGGGGGTACAAGAGACCCAGTACTTC. This gives the protein CASSQDSSLAGVQETQYF.